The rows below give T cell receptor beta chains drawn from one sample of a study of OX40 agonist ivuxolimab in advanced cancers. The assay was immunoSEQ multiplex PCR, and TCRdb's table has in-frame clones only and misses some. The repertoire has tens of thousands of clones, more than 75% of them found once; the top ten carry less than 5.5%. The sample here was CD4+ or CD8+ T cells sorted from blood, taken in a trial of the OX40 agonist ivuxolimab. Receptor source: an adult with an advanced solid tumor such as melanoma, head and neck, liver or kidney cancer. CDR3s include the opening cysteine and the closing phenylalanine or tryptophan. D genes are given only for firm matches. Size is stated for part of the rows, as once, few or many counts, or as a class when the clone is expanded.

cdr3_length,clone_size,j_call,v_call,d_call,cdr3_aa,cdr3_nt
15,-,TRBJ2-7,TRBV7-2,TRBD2,CASSLTLAGTYEQYF,TGTGCCAGCAGCTTAACCCTAGCGGGGACCTACGAGCAGTACTTC
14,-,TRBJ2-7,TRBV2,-,CASSSRDPPYEQYF,TGTGCCAGCAGCTCCCGGGACCCTCCCTACGAGCAGTACTTC
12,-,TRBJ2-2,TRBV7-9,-,CAIHDNTGELFF,TGTGCCATACACGACAACACCGGGGAGCTGTTTTTT
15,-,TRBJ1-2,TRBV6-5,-,CASSRLPGGGYGYTF,TGTGCCAGCAGCCGCCTTCCGGGGGGGGGCTATGGCTACACCTTC
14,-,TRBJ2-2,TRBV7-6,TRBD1,CASRPGQGHGELFF,TGTGCCAGCAGACCGGGACAGGGGCACGGGGAGCTGTTTTTT
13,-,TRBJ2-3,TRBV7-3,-,CASSSSSTDTQYF,TGTGCCAGCAGCTCCTCTAGCACAGATACGCAGTATTTT
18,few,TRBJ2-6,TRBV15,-,CATSSSRDSWAGANVLTF,TGTGCCACCAGCAGCTCTCGGGACTCTTGGGCTGGGGCCAACGTCCTGACTTTC
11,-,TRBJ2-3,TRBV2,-,CASSVADTQYF,TGTGCCAGCAGTGTCGCAGATACGCAGTATTTT
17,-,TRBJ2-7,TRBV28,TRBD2,CASSLKFRASGSYEQYF,TGTGCCAGCAGTTTAAAGTTTCGGGCTAGCGGGTCCTACGAGCAGTACTTC
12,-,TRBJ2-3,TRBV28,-,CASSLLTDTQYF,TGTGCCAGCAGTTTACTCACAGATACGCAGTATTTT
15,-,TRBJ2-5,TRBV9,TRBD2,CASSVASGTQETQYF,TGTGCCAGCAGCGTAGCTAGCGGGACGCAAGAGACCCAGTACTTC
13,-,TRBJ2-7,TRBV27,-,CASSFIQPYEQYF,TGTGCCAGCAGTTTTATTCAACCCTACGAGCAGTACTTC
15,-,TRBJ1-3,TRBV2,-,CASSTDQSSGNTIYF,TGTGCCAGCAGCACAGATCAAAGCTCTGGAAACACCATATATTTT
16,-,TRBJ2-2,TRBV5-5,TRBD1,CASTPPWDRNTGELFF,TGTGCCAGCACCCCCCCGTGGGACAGGAACACCGGGGAGCTGTTTTTT
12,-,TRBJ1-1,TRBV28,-,CASARVGTEAFF,TGTGCCAGCGCTAGGGTGGGAACTGAAGCTTTCTTT
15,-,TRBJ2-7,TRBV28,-,CASSSGNRPPYEQYF,TGTGCCAGCAGTTCTGGTAACAGGCCACCCTACGAGCAGTACTTC
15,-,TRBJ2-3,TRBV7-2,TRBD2,CASSLARPGGDTQYF,TGTGCCAGCAGCTTAGCGCGGCCGGGAGGAGATACGCAGTATTTT
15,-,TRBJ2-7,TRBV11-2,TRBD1,CASSYTQGARYEQYF,TGTGCCAGCAGCTACACACAGGGGGCGAGGTACGAGCAGTACTTC
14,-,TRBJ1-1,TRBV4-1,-,CASSQVWFITEAFF,TGCGCCAGCAGCCAAGTCTGGTTTATCACTGAAGCTTTCTTT
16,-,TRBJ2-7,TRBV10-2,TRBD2,CASSRPTSGSSYEQYF,TGCGCCAGCAGCCGGCCGACTAGCGGGAGTTCCTACGAGCAGTACTTC
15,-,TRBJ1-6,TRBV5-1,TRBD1,CASSQGTERNSPLHF,TGCGCCAGCAGCCAAGGGACAGAGCGTAATTCACCCCTCCACTTT
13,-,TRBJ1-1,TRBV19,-,CASSISENTEAFF,TGTGCCAGTAGTATAAGTGAGAACACTGAAGCTTTCTTT
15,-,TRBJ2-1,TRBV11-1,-,CASSSDISRGNEQFF,TGTGCCAGCAGCTCTGACATATCCCGCGGCAATGAGCAGTTCTTC
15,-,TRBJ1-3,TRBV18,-,CASSPRSESGNTIYF,TGTGCCAGCTCACCTCGGTCCGAATCTGGAAACACCATATATTTT
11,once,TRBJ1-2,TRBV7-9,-,CASSPVYGYTF,TGTGCCAGCAGCCCGGTCTATGGCTACACCTTC
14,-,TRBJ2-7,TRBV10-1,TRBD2,CASSERDWGDEQYF,TGCGCCAGCAGCGAGCGGGACTGGGGGGACGAGCAGTACTTC
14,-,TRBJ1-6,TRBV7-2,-,CASSPGGYNSPLHF,TGTGCCAGCAGCCCGGGGGGTTATAATTCACCCCTCCACTTT
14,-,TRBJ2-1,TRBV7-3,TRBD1,CASSRGQGTGEQFF,TGTGCCAGCAGCCGAGGACAGGGGACCGGTGAGCAGTTCTTC
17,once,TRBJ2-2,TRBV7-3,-,CASSLTPTGVNTGELFF,TGTGCCAGCAGCTTAACCCCGACAGGCGTTAACACCGGGGAGCTGTTTTTT
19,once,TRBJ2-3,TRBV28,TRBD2,CASSLILSLAGEPTDTQYF,TGTGCCAGCAGTTTGATTTTGAGTCTAGCGGGAGAGCCGACAGATACGCAGTATTTT
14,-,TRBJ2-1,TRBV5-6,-,CASSLMGPYNEQFF,TGTGCCAGCAGCTTAATGGGACCGTACAATGAGCAGTTCTTC
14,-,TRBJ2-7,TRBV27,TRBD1,CASSIAGGLYEQYF,TGTGCCAGCAGTATCGCAGGGGGCTTGTACGAGCAGTACTTC
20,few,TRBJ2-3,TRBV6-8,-,CASSYPYREGREGFTDTQYF,TGTGCCAGCAGTTACCCTTACAGGGAGGGGCGGGAAGGGTTCACAGATACGCAGTATTTT
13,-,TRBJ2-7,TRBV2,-,CASSELSRDEQYF,TGTGCCAGCAGTGAACTATCGAGGGATGAGCAGTACTTC
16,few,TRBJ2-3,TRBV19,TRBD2,CASKGTSGYSTDTQYF,TGTGCCAGTAAAGGGACTAGCGGGTATAGCACAGATACGCAGTATTTT
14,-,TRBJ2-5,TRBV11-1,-,CASTGSEWQETQYF,TGTGCCAGCACGGGGTCGGAGTGGCAAGAGACCCAGTACTTC
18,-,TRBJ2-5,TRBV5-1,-,CASSDAGQLSIGKKTQYF,TGCGCCAGCAGCGACGCGGGCCAACTGTCAATCGGGAAAAAGACCCAGTACTTC
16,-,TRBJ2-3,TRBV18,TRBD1,CASSPRQGPSTDTQYF,TGTGCCAGCTCACCAAGACAGGGCCCTAGCACAGATACGCAGTATTTT
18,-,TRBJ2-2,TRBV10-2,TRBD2,CASSELISGKIGTGELFF,TGCGCCAGCAGTGAGTTGATTAGCGGGAAGATAGGCACCGGGGAGCTGTTTTTT
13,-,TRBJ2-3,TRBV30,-,CAWSSDTTDTQYF,TGTGCCTGGAGTTCCGATACCACAGATACGCAGTATTTT
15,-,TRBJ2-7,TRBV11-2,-,CASSFMEGQYYEQYF,TGTGCCAGCAGCTTCATGGAGGGCCAGTACTACGAGCAGTACTTC
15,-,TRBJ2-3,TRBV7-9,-,CASSFPGGSTDTQYF,TGTGCCAGCAGCTTCCCTGGGGGCAGCACAGATACGCAGTATTTT
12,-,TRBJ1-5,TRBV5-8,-,CASSFNELSQHF,TGTGCCAGCAGCTTCAACGAATTGTCCCAGCATTTT
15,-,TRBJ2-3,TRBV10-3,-,CAILSEGGPRDTQYF,TGTGCCATCCTCTCGGAAGGGGGACCGAGAGATACGCAGTATTTT
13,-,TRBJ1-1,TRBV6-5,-,CASSWGKNTEAFF,TGTGCCAGCAGTTGGGGCAAGAACACTGAAGCTTTCTTT
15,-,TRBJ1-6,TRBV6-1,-,CASSQGEYGNSPLHF,TGTGCCAGCAGTCAAGGGGAGTACGGTAATTCACCCCTCCACTTT
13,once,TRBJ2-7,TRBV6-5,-,CASKYRLGREQYF,TGTGCCAGCAAATACAGGCTTGGACGCGAGCAGTACTTC
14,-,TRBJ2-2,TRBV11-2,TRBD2,CASWDYRTTGELFF,TGTGCCAGCTGGGACTATCGAACCACCGGGGAGCTGTTTTTT